This T cell receptor beta chain originates from a study of long-term antiretroviral therapy in people with HIV. Among participants with HIV, every one received treatment in the United States. Trimming shortened V by 4 bases and J by 5 bases, and 15 bases separated the two germline ends. The germline V gene has CDR1 SGDLS and CDR2 YYNGEE. The CDR3 has 14 amino acids. It was version v3.0 of the immunoSEQ assay that was run at survey level. The method was immunoSEQ multiplex PCR; TCRdb's version includes in-frame clones alone and lacks a portion of them. Of over 35,000 clones in the sample, about 95% were seen once. Remarks on this clone: What it recognizes is unknown.

Study conclusions and caveats: ART adherence, viral resistance and therapy changes went unrecorded. Repertoire composition at all time points was dominated by clones that had expanded before ART.

V is TRBV9 and J is TRBJ1-1, with D tentatively TRBD1 (5 bases). Sequenced material: unsorted PBMCs, taken 9.2 years after starting antiretroviral therapy. The clonotype was recovered from a man under 40 with HIV. CDR3 sequence reads: CASSLHPGGTEAFF. The CDR3 DNA reads TGTGCCAGCAGCCTCCACCCGGGGGGAACTGAAGCTTTCTTT. Full variable domain (remainder filled in from reference TRBV9 and TRBJ1-1): DSGVTQTPKHLITATGQRVTLRCSPRSGDLSVYWYQQSLDQGLQFLIQYYNGEERAKGNILERFSAQQFPDLHSELNLSSLELGDSALYFCASSLHPGGTEAFFGQGTRLTVV.